These T cell receptor beta chains were read from a single sample in a study of blood T cell dynamics during melanoma immunotherapy. Method: immunoSEQ multiplex PCR; TCRdb's copy keeps in-frame clones and lacks some. The sample lists about 1,900 clones; about 94% were seen once. The source material was effector memory CD8+ T cells from blood, sampled from a patient treated with checkpoint blockade. The receptor set was obtained from a human donor with melanoma. CDR3s include the opening cysteine and the closing phenylalanine or tryptophan. Size tells how often a clone was seen (once, few, many) or the class of an expanded clone, and some rows leave it out.

j_call clone_size v_call cdr3_aa
TRBJ1-5 - TRBV4-3 CASSQDQGFDQPQHF
TRBJ2-1 - TRBV11-3 CASSLDLGREGRMYNEQFF
- - TRBV19 CASSATGRPYEQYF
TRBJ2-7 - TRBV9 CASSVNGAPGLQTDYEQYF
TRBJ1-1 - TRBV9 CASSARSGETEAFF
TRBJ2-1 - TRBV6-5 CASRRVGRDGNEQFF
TRBJ2-7 - TRBV5-1 CASRPGQGAGEQYF
TRBJ2-7 - TRBV5-6 CASSLRQETYEQYF
TRBJ2-1 - TRBV6-5 CASSYASGREGQFF
TRBJ2-1 - TRBV9 CASSVESSYNEQFF
TRBJ2-7 - TRBV11-3 CASSMGQGGYEQYF
TRBJ2-7 - TRBV4-1 CASSHLTGVYEQYF
TRBJ2-3 - TRBV7-9 CASSLGGEGGTDTQYF
TRBJ1-1 once TRBV5-1 CASSLGDRGPEAFF
TRBJ1-5 - TRBV28 CASSFVDRGGNQPQHF
TRBJ2-1 - TRBV13 CASSLSSGRLYHEQFF
TRBJ2-5 - TRBV7-9 CASSFPGGGEGETQYF
TRBJ2-7 - TRBV5-6 CASSLEEFGEQYF
TRBJ2-7 - TRBV7-9 CASSWDGYEQYF
TRBJ2-7 - TRBV27 CASSRGSYEQYF
TRBJ2-1 - TRBV5-6 CASSLGGQFNEQFF
TRBJ2-1 - TRBV4-1 CASSPDRLAGSSYNEQFF
TRBJ2-1 - TRBV14 CASRPEREGIDEQFF
TRBJ2-5 - TRBV13 CASSLTETQYF
TRBJ2-1 - TRBV6-1 CASSEGLALYNEQFF
TRBJ2-7 - TRBV15 CATSRRAFDEQYF
TRBJ1-1 - TRBV2 CASIRTFNTEAFF
TRBJ2-3 - TRBV27 CASSLFGRVSTDTQYF
TRBJ2-7 - TRBV25-1 CASWNGELGNYEQYF
TRBJ2-2 - TRBV28 CASRTGGATGELFF
TRBJ2-1 - TRBV9 CASSVGGRAVEQFF
TRBJ2-1 - TRBV27 CASSLRGRSSGINEQFF
TRBJ2-3 - TRBV6-5 CASSYSLGLARDTQYF